These T cell receptor beta chains were read from a single sample in a study of cytotoxic CD8 clonotypes in ibrutinib-treated CLL. The repertoire was sequenced with immunoSEQ multiplex PCR; TCRdb's copy has only in-frame clones and lacks some. The sample has under 200,000 clones; approximately 77% are singletons. Sample: PBMCs, taken after 12 months of ibrutinib treatment. The receptors originated from a human donor with chronic lymphocytic leukemia. Both conserved end residues are part of each CDR3. A D gene is named only where the DNA matches it firmly. Size is stated for part of the rows, as once, few or many counts, or as a class when the clone is expanded.

D: TRBD1
J: TRBJ2-7
V: TRBV4-2
size: .
DNA: TGTGCCAGCAGCCAAGATTTGACGACAGGGGGTATTAGTTTGCCCTCCTACGAGCAGTACTTC
CDR3: CASSQDLTTGGISLPSYEQYF

D: .
J: TRBJ1-5
V: TRBV16
size: once
DNA: TGTGCCAGCAGCCAATTCCATAATCAGCCCCAGCATTTT
CDR3: CASSQFHNQPQHF

D: TRBD1
J: TRBJ2-7
V: TRBV27
size: few
DNA: TGTGCCAGCAGTTTAAATTCCGGGACAGGAGGCTCCGAGCAGTACTTC
CDR3: CASSLNSGTGGSEQYF

D: TRBD2
J: TRBJ2-1
V: TRBV4-3
size: .
DNA: TGCGCCAGCAGCCGAGGACTAGCGAGCCCTAGCTCCTACAATGAGCAGTTCTTC
CDR3: CASSRGLASPSSYNEQFF

D: .
J: TRBJ2-3
V: TRBV7-3
size: .
DNA: TGTGCCAGCAGCCCACTTAAGCGTAGACCAGATACGCAGTATTTT
CDR3: CASSPLKRRPDTQYF

D: .
J: TRBJ2-1
V: TRBV30
size: .
DNA: TGTGGAACGGGGACCGTAGCGAGGGAGCAGTTCTTC
CDR3: CGTGTVAREQFF

D: .
J: TRBJ1-2
V: TRBV28
size: .
DNA: TGTGCCAGCATATATGGGGGGGAGGTAAATGGCTACACCTTC
CDR3: CASIYGGEVNGYTF

D: .
J: TRBJ1-2
V: TRBV6-1
size: .
DNA: TGTGCCAGCGGACAGACCCCCTATGGCTACACCTTC
CDR3: CASGQTPYGYTF

D: .
J: TRBJ1-6
V: TRBV27
size: .
DNA: TGTGCCAGCATTCCGAGTTTAGTCTATAATTCACCCCTCCACTTT
CDR3: CASIPSLVYNSPLHF

D: TRBD1
J: TRBJ2-7
V: TRBV5-1
size: .
DNA: TGCGCCAGCAGCTTGGGCCACGGGACAGGGGTGACTGAGCAGTACTTC
CDR3: CASSLGHGTGVTEQYF

D: TRBD2
J: TRBJ2-1
V: TRBV28
size: .
DNA: TGTGCCAGCCTTCCCCTCGGGCTAGCGGGGGGCCCCTACAATGAGCAGTTCTTC
CDR3: CASLPLGLAGGPYNEQFF

D: .
J: TRBJ2-7
V: TRBV28
size: few
DNA: TGTGCCAGCAGTTTAATAAGAGGGTACGAGCAGTACTTC
CDR3: CASSLIRGYEQYF

D: .
J: TRBJ1-6
V: TRBV6-6
size: few
DNA: TGTGCCAGCAGTCTGGTCGGTTCACCCCTCCACTTT
CDR3: CASSLVGSPLHF

D: .
J: TRBJ1-1
V: TRBV5-6
size: .
DNA: TGTGCCAGCAGCTCGGGACTGATGAACACTGAAGCTTTCTTT
CDR3: CASSSGLMNTEAFF

D: .
J: TRBJ2-2
V: TRBV2
size: .
DNA: TGTGCCAGCAGAGGGACGGTGATCACCGGGGAGCTGTTTTTT
CDR3: CASRGTVITGELFF

D: .
J: TRBJ1-1
V: TRBV6-6
size: .
DNA: TGTGCCAGCATTCGGGGGAACACTGAAGCTTTCTTT
CDR3: CASIRGNTEAFF

D: .
J: TRBJ2-2
V: TRBV7-8
size: .
DNA: TGTGCCAGCAGCCCCCAGGACAGAGCCGGGGAGCTGTTTTTT
CDR3: CASSPQDRAGELFF

D: TRBD1
J: TRBJ1-2
V: TRBV9
size: .
DNA: TGTGCCAGCAGCCCCCGGACAGGGCGAGCTAACTATGGCTACACCTTC
CDR3: CASSPRTGRANYGYTF

D: TRBD2
J: TRBJ2-1
V: TRBV5-1
size: once
DNA: TGCGCCAGCAGCCTAAGCGGGAGCTCCTACAATGAGCAGTTCTTC
CDR3: CASSLSGSSYNEQFF

D: TRBD1
J: TRBJ1-2
V: TRBV9
size: .
DNA: TGTGCCAGCAGCGTAGGAGGGACAGGGTTTGGCTACACCTTC
CDR3: CASSVGGTGFGYTF

D: TRBD1
J: TRBJ2-7
V: TRBV6-6
size: .
DNA: TGTGCCAGCAGTTATAAACAGGGGGCGCTGGCCTACGAGCAGTACTTC
CDR3: CASSYKQGALAYEQYF

D: TRBD1
J: TRBJ1-1
V: TRBV5-4
size: .
DNA: TGTGCCAGCAGCTGGGATCCACAGGGGGCGCCGGAAGCTTTCTTT
CDR3: CASSWDPQGAPEAFF

D: .
J: TRBJ2-7
V: TRBV7-9
size: .
DNA: TGTGCCAGCAGCTTACCTCGGACGGGAAGCTCCTACGAGCAGTACTTC
CDR3: CASSLPRTGSSYEQYF

D: .
J: TRBJ2-7
V: TRBV5-1
size: .
DNA: TGCGCCAGCAGCTTGGCCGGGACCGCAGTAACCTACGAGCAGTACTTC
CDR3: CASSLAGTAVTYEQYF

D: TRBD1
J: TRBJ1-6
V: TRBV27
size: .
DNA: TGTGCCAGCAGTTTACGGCCCGGGGACAGGGCGCGGTCACCCCTCCACTTT
CDR3: CASSLRPGDRARSPLHF

D: TRBD1
J: TRBJ1-4
V: TRBV5-1
size: .
DNA: TGCGCCAGCAGCTACGGGACAGGGGCGAATGAAAAACTGTTTTTT
CDR3: CASSYGTGANEKLFF

D: .
J: TRBJ1-1
V: TRBV6-1
size: .
DNA: TGTGCCAGCAGTGAAGATTTTAGGGGGACTGAAGCTTTCTTT
CDR3: CASSEDFRGTEAFF

D: .
J: TRBJ2-3
V: TRBV18
size: once
DNA: TGTGCCAGCTCTTCGGGCCTCAAGCTTTTCACAGATACGCAGTATTTT
CDR3: CASSSGLKLFTDTQYF

D: TRBD1
J: TRBJ2-3
V: TRBV7-3
size: .
DNA: TGTGCCAGCAGCCGCGACGTGACAGGGGTGTTATATTTT
CDR3: CASSRDVTGVLYF

D: .
J: TRBJ1-5
V: TRBV7-9
size: .
DNA: TGTGCCAGCAGCTCGCGAGGGTTCGGGACGGAGAATCAGCCCCAGCATTTT
CDR3: CASSSRGFGTENQPQHF

D: TRBD2
J: TRBJ2-1
V: TRBV29-1
size: .
DNA: TGCAGCGGTCGGACTAGCGGGAGGTCCACCTACAATGAGCAGTTCTTC
CDR3: CSGRTSGRSTYNEQFF

D: .
J: TRBJ2-3
V: TRBV5-1
size: .
DNA: TGCGCCAGCAGCTCCACACCCGGGGTCTTAGGTGGGGATACGCAGTATTTT
CDR3: CASSSTPGVLGGDTQYF

D: .
J: TRBJ2-1
V: TRBV7-2
size: few
DNA: TGTGCCAGCAGCCAAACGGGGGCCTACAATGAGCAGTTCTTC
CDR3: CASSQTGAYNEQFF

D: TRBD2
J: TRBJ2-1
V: TRBV11-2
size: .
DNA: TGTGCCAGCAGCTTCCCGGGACTAGCGGGGCTTGGGGAGCAGTTCTTC
CDR3: CASSFPGLAGLGEQFF

D: .
J: TRBJ1-2
V: TRBV7-9
size: .
DNA: TGTGCCAGCAGCACGGGCGACGGCTACACCTTC
CDR3: CASSTGDGYTF

D: .
J: TRBJ2-7
V: TRBV9
size: .
DNA: TGTGCCAGCAGCGTAGCTGGTGCCGTTTACGAGCAGTACTTC
CDR3: CASSVAGAVYEQYF

D: .
J: TRBJ1-5
V: TRBV27
size: few
DNA: TGTGCCAGCAGGGGTAATAGCAATCAGCCCCAGCATTTT
CDR3: CASRGNSNQPQHF

D: .
J: TRBJ2-7
V: TRBV6-5
size: .
DNA: TGTGCCAGCAGTTACTCCTCGGTCTTGTCCTCCTACGAGCAGTACTTC
CDR3: CASSYSSVLSSYEQYF

D: .
J: TRBJ2-3
V: TRBV28
size: .
DNA: TGTGCCAGCGCCCTCTCACTAGTCAGGGCAGATACGCAGTATTTT
CDR3: CASALSLVRADTQYF

D: TRBD1
J: TRBJ2-1
V: TRBV7-2
size: .
DNA: TGTGCCAGCAGCTTGTACAGGGGGCTCTATGAGCAGTTCTTC
CDR3: CASSLYRGLYEQFF

D: .
J: TRBJ2-4
V: TRBV15
size: once
DNA: TGTGCCACCAGCAGAGGGGCGGTAGCCAAAAACATTCAGTACTTC
CDR3: CATSRGAVAKNIQYF

D: TRBD2
J: TRBJ2-4
V: TRBV7-9
size: .
DNA: TGTGCCGGCGGACTAGCGGGGGTCGCCAAAAACATTCAGTACTTC
CDR3: CAGGLAGVAKNIQYF

D: .
J: TRBJ2-5
V: TRBV10-3
size: .
DNA: TGTGCCATCAGTGAGGTTTTTTCCGGGACACCGAAGACCCAGTACTTC
CDR3: CAISEVFSGTPKTQYF

D: .
J: TRBJ1-1
V: TRBV4-2
size: .
DNA: TGTGCCAGCAGCCAAGGCAACACTGAAGCTTTCTTT
CDR3: CASSQGNTEAFF

D: .
J: TRBJ1-2
V: TRBV5-1
size: .
DNA: TGCGCCAGCAGCCACTCGGGCGAGGCTGGGGGCTACACCTTC
CDR3: CASSHSGEAGGYTF

D: TRBD1
J: TRBJ1-4
V: TRBV19
size: .
DNA: TGTGCCAGTAGTTTCTTTCGACAGGGGGCAGATCTTGAAAAACTGTTTTTT
CDR3: CASSFFRQGADLEKLFF

D: .
J: TRBJ2-1
V: TRBV7-2
size: .
DNA: TGTGCCAGCAGGTATCCCGGGAACCTCTACAATGAGCAGTTCTTC
CDR3: CASRYPGNLYNEQFF

D: .
J: TRBJ1-1
V: TRBV6-5
size: .
DNA: TGTGCCAGCAGTTACCCAGATACTGAAGCTTTCTTT
CDR3: CASSYPDTEAFF